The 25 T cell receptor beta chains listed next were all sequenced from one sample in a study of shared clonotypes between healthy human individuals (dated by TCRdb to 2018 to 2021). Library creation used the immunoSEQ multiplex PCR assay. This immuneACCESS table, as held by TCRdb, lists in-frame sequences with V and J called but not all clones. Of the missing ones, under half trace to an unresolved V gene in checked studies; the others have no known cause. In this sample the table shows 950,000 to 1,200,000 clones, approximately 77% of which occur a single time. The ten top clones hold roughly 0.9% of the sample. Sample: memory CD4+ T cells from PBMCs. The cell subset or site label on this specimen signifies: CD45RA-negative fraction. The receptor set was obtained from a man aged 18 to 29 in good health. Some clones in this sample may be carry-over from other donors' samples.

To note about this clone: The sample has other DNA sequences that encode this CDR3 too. CDR3 in amino acids: CASSPRASTDTQYF. CDR3 sequence (DNA): TGTGCCAGCAGTCCACGGGCAAGCACAGATACGCAGTATTTT. The gene calls are TRBV6-5 and TRBJ2-3; D not resolved. This CDR3 comprises 14 residues. Germline CDR1 and CDR2: MNHEY and SVGAGI. The V gene lost 5 bases and the J gene lost 0 bases, with 9 bases spanning the gap.

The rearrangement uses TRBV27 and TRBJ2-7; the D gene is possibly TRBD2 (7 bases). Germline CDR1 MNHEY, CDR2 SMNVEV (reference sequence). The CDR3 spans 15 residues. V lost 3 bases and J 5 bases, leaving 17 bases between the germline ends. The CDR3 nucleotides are TGTGCCAGCAGTTTCGGGGGGCGGGAAGGCAACGAGCAGTACTTC. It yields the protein CASSFGGREGNEQYF.

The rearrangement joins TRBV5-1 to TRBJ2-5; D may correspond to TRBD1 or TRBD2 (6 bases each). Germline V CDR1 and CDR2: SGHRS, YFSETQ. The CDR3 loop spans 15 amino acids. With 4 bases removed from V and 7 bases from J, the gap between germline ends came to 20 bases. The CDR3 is CASSQTEGGGSTQYF. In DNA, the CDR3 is TGCGCCAGCAGCCAAACCGAGGGGGGTGGTTCGACCCAGTACTTC.

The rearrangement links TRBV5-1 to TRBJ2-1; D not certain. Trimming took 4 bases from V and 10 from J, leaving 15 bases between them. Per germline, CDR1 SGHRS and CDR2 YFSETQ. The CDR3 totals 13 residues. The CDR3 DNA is TGCGCCAGCAGCCCCTCCATGGATCAGGAGCAGTTCTTC. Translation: CASSPSMDQEQFF.

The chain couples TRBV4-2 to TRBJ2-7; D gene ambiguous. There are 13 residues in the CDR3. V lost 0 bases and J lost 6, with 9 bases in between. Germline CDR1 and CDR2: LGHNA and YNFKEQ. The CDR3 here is CASSQDLGSEQYF. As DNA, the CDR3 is TGTGCCAGCAGCCAAGATTTGGGTTCCGAGCAGTACTTC.

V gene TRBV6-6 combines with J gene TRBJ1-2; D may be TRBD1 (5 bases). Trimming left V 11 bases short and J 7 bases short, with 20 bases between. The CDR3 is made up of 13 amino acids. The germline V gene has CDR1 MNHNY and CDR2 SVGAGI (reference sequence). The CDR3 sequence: CALPKGQDLGYTF. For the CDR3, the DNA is TGTGCCCTCCCGAAGGGGCAGGACCTTGGCTACACCTTC.

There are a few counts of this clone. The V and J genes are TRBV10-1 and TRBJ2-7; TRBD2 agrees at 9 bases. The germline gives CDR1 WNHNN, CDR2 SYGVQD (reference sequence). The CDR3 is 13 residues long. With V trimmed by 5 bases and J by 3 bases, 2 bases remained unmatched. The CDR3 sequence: CASSCGRDYEQYF. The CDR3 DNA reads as TGCGCCAGCAGTTGCGGGAGGGACTACGAGCAGTACTTC.

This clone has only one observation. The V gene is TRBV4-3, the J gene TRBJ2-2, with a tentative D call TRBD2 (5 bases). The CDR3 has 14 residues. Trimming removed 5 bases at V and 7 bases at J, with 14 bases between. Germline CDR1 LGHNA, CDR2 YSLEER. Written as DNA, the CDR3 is TGCGCCAGCAGCGTGAACGTCCGGGACGGGGAGCTGTTTTTT. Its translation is CASSVNVRDGELFF.

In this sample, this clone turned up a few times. CDR3 nucleotide sequence: TGTGCCAGCACCAACGTCGGAGCTCTTGGAAACACCATATATTTT. Amino acid sequence: CASTNVGALGNTIYF. This chain uses TRBV7-2 with TRBJ1-3; D remains unclear. The length of the CDR3 is 15 residues. Looked up from germline, CDR1 is SGHTA and CDR2 is FQGNSA. Trimming removed 7 bases from V and 3 bases from J, with 16 bases in between.

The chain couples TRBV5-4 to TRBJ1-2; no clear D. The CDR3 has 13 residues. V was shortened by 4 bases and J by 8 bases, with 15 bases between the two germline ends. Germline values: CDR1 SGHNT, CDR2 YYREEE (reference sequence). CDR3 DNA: TGTGCCAGCAGCGCCGGGAGCGAGACCGGCTACACCTTC. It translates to CASSAGSETGYTF.

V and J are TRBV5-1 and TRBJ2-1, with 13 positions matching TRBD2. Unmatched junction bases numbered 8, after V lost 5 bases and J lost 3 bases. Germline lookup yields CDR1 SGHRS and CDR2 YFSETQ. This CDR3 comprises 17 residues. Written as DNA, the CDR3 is TGCGCCAGCAGACCGTGGACTAGCGGGGGAGGCTACAATGAGCAGTTCTTC. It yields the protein CASRPWTSGGGYNEQFF.

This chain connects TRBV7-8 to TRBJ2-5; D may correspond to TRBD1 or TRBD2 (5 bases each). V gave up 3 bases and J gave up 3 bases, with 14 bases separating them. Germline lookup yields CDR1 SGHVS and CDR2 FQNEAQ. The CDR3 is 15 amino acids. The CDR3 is CASSFSGGSKETQYF. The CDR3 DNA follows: TGTGCCAGCAGCTTCAGTGGGGGAAGCAAAGAGACCCAGTACTTC. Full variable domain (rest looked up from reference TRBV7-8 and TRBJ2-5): GAGVSQSPRYKVAKRGQDVALRCDPISGHVSLFWYQQALGQGPEFLTYFQNEAQLDKSGLPSDRFFAERPEGSVSTLKIQRTQQEDSAVYLCASSFSGGSKETQYFGPGTRLLVL.

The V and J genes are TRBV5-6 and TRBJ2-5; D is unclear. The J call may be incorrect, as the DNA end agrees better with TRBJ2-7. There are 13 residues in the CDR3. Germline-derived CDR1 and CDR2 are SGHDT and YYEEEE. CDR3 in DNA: TGTGCCAGCAGCTTGGGGCAGAACTACGAGCAGTACTTC. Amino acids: CASSLGQNYEQYF.

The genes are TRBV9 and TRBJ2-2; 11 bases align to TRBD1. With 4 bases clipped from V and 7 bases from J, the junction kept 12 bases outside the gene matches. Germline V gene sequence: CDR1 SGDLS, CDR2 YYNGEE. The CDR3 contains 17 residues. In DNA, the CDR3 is TGTGCCAGCAGCCCACGCGGAGGGACAGGGGGTGGCGGGGAGCTGTTTTTT. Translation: CASSPRGGTGGGGELFF.

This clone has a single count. DNA of the CDR3: TGCGCCAGCAGTCACCACGGCAGGGCGAACACTGAAGCTTTCTTT. Translated: CASSHHGRANTEAFF. This rearrangement joins TRBV23-1 to TRBJ1-1; perhaps TRBD1 as D (5 bases). Being an ORF, TRBV23-1 has a function that is uncertain. Trimming left V 3 bases short and J 1 base short, with 12 bases between. This CDR3 is 15 amino acids long.

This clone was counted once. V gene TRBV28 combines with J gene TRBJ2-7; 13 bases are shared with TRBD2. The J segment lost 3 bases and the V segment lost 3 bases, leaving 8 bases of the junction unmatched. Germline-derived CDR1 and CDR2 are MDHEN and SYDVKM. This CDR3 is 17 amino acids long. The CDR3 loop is CASSFLKGLAGIYEQYF. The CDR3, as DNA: TGTGCCAGCAGTTTTCTCAAGGGACTAGCGGGGATCTACGAGCAGTACTTC.

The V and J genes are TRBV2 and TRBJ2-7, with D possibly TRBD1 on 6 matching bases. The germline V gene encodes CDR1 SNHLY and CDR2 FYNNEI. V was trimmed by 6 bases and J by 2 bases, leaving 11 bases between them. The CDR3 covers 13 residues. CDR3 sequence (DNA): TGTGCCAGCAGGCCCACAGGGACCTACGAGCAGTACTTC. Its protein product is CASRPTGTYEQYF.

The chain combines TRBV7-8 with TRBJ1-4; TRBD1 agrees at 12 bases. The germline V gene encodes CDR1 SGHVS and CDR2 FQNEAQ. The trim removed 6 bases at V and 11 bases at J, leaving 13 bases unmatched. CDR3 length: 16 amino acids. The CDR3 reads CASSLPMGDRGRKLFF. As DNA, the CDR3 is TGTGCCAGCAGTCTACCTATGGGGGACAGGGGGCGCAAACTGTTTTTT. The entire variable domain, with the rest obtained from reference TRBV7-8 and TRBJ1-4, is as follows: GAGVSQSPRYKVAKRGQDVALRCDPISGHVSLFWYQQALGQGPEFLTYFQNEAQLDKSGLPSDRFFAERPEGSVSTLKIQRTQQEDSAVYLCASSLPMGDRGRKLFFGSGTQLSVL.

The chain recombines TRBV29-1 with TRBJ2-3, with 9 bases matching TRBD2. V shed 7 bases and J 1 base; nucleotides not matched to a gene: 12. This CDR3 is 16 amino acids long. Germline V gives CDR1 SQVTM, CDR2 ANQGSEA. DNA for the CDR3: TGCAGCGCCCTCGCGGCGGGAGGGGCGGGCACAGATACGCAGTATTTT. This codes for CSALAAGGAGTDTQYF.

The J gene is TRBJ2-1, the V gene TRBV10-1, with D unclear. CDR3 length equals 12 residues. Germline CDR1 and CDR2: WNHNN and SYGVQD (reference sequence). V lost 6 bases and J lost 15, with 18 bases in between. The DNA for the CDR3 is TGCGCCAGCAGAAGACCCCCGGGTCCTTGGTTCTTC. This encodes CASRRPPGPWFF.

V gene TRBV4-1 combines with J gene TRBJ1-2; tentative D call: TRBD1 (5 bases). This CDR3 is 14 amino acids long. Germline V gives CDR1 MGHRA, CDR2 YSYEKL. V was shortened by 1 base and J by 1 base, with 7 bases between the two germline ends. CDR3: CASSQGQFNYGYTF. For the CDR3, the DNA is TGCGCCAGCAGCCAAGGACAGTTTAACTATGGCTACACCTTC.

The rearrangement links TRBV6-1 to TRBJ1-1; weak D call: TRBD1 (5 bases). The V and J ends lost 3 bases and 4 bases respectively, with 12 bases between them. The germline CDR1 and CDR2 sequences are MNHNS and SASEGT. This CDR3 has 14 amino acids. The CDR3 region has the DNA TGTGCCAGCAGTGATCGGGGGGATGGCACTGAAGCTTTCTTT. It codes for CASSDRGDGTEAFF.

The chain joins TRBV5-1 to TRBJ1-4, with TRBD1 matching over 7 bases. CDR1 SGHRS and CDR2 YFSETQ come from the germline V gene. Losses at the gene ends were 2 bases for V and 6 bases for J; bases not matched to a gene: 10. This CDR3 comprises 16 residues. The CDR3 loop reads CASSLGTGDSDEKLFF. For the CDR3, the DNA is TGCGCCAGCAGCTTAGGTACAGGGGACAGTGATGAAAAACTGTTTTTT.

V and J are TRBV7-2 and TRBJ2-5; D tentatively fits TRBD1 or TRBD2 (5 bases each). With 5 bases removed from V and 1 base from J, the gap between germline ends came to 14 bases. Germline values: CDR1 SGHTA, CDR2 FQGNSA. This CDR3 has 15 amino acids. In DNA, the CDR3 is TGTGCCAGCAGCCCTTCTGGGGGATCCCAAGAGACCCAGTACTTC. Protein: CASSPSGGSQETQYF.

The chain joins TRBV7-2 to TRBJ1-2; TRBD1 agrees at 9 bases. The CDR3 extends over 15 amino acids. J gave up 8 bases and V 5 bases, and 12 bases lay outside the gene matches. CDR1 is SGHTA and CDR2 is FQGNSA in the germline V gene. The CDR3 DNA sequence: TGTGCCAGCAGCCCGATCCTTGGGACAGGGAGAGGCTACACCTTC. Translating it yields CASSPILGTGRGYTF. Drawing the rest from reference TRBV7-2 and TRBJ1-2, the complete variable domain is GAGVSQSPSNKVTEKGKDVELRCDPISGHTALYWYRQSLGQGLEFLIYFQGNSAPDKSGLPSDRFSAERTGGSVSTLTIQRTQQEDSAVYLCASSPILGTGRGYTFGSGTRLTVV.